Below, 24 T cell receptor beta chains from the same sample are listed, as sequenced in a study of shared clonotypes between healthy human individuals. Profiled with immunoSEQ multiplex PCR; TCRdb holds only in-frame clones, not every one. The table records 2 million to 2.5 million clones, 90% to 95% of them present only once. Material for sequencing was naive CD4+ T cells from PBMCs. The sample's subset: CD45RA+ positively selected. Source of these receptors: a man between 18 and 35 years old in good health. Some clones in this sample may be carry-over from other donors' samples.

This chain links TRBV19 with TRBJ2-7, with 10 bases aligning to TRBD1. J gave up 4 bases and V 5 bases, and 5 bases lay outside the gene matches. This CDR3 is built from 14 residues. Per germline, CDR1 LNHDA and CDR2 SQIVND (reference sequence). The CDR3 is CASSPGQGVYEQYF. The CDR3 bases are TGTGCCAGTAGTCCCGGACAGGGGGTTTACGAGCAGTACTTC.

Written as DNA, the CDR3 is TGTGCCAGCAGCTTAGTCACAGACCAAGAGACCCAGTACTTC. Translating it yields CASSLVTDQETQYF. The chain joins TRBV7-6 to TRBJ2-5; D gene ambiguous. Germline CDR1 SGHVS, CDR2 FNYEAQ. This CDR3 has 14 amino acids. Trimming removed 1 base from V and 0 bases from J, with 6 bases in between.

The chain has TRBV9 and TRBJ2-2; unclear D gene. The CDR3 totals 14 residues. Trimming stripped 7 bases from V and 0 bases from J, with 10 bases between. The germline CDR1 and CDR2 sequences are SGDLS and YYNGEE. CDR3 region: CASGANANTGELFF. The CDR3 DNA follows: TGTGCCAGCGGAGCGAACGCGAACACCGGGGAGCTGTTTTTT.

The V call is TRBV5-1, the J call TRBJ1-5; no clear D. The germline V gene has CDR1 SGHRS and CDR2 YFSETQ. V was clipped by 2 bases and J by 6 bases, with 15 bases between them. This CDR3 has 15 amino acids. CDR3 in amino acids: CASSLGNGYGQPQHF. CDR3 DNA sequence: TGCGCCAGCAGCTTAGGTAATGGGTACGGTCAGCCCCAGCATTTT.

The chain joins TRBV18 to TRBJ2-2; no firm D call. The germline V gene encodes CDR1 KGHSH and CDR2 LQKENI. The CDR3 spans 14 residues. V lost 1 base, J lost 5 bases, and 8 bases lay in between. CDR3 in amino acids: CASSPLQYTGELFF. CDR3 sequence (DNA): TGTGCCAGCTCACCACTACAGTATACCGGGGAGCTGTTTTTT.

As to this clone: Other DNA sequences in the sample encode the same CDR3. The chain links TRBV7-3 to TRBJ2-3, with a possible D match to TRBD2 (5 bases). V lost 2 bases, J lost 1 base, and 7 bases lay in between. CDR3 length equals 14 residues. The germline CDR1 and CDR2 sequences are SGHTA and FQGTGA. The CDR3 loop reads CASSLERGTDTQYF. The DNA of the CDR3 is TGTGCCAGCAGCTTAGAGAGGGGCACAGATACGCAGTATTTT.

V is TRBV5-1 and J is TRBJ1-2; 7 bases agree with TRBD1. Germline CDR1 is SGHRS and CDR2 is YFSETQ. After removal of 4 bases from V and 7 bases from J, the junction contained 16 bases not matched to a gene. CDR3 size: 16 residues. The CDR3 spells CASSPPSGQASRGYTF. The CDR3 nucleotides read TGCGCCAGCAGCCCACCATCCGGACAGGCTAGTCGTGGCTACACCTTC.

The CDR3 DNA reads as TGTGCCAGCAGACCTACAGGGAGAAGCGGCACCGGGGAGCTGTTTTTT. Protein: CASRPTGRSGTGELFF. The chain recombines TRBV7-8 with TRBJ2-2; the D gene is possibly TRBD1 (6 bases). The V and J ends lost 6 bases and 4 bases respectively, with 18 bases between them. Germline CDR1 is SGHVS and CDR2 is FQNEAQ. The CDR3 has 16 residues.

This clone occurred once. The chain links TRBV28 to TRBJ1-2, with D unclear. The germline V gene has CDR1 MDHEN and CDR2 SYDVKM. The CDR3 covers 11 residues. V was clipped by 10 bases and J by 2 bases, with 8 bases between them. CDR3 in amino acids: CATTSNYGYTF. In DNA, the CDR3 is TGTGCCACCACCTCCAACTATGGCTACACCTTC.

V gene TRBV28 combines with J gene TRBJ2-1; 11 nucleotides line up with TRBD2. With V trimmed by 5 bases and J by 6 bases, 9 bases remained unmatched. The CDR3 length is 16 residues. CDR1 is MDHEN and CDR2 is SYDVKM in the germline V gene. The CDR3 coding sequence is TGTGCCAGCAGTGACCAACTAGCGGGAGTAGGCAATGAGCAGTTCTTC. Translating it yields CASSDQLAGVGNEQFF.

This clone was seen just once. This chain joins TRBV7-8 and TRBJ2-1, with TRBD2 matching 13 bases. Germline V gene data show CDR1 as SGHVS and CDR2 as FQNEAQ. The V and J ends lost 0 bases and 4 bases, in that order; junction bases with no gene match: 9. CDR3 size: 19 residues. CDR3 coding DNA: TGTGCCAGCAGCTTAGCCGTTACTAGCGGGAGGGCCTTATACAATGAGCAGTTCTTC. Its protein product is CASSLAVTSGRALYNEQFF. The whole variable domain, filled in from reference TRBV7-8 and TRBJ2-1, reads GAGVSQSPRYKVAKRGQDVALRCDPISGHVSLFWYQQALGQGPEFLTYFQNEAQLDKSGLPSDRFFAERPEGSVSTLKIQRTQQEDSAVYLCASSLAVTSGRALYNEQFFGPGTRLTVL.

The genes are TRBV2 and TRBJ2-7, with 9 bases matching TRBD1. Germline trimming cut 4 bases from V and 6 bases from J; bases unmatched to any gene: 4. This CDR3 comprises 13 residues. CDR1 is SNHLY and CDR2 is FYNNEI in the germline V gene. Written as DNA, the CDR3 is TGTGCCAGCAGTGTGGAGACAGGGGGCGAGCAGTACTTC. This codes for CASSVETGGEQYF.

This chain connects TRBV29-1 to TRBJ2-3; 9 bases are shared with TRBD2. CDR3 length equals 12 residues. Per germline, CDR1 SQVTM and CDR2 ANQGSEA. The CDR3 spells CVAGGYTDTQYF. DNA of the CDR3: TGCGTCGCGGGGGGGTACACAGATACGCAGTATTTT.

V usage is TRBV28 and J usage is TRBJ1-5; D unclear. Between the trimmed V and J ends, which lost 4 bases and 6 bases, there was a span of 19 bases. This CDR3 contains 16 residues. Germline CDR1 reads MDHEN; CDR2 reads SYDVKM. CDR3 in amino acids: CASSSGTRERSQPQHF. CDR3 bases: TGTGCCAGCAGTTCTGGTACGCGGGAGAGGAGTCAGCCCCAGCATTTT.

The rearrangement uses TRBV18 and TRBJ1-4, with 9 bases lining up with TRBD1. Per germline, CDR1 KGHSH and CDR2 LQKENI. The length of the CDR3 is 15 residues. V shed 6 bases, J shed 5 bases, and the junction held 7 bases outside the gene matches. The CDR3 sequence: CASSTSTGGNEKLFF. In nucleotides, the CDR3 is TGTGCCAGCTCCACCTCGACAGGGGGAAATGAAAAACTGTTTTTT.

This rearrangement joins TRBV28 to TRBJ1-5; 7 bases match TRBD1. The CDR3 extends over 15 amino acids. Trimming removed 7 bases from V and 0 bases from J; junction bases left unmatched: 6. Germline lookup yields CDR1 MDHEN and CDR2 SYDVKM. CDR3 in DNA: TGTGCCAGCAAGCAGGGGGGGGATAGCAATCAGCCCCAGCATTTT. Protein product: CASKQGGDSNQPQHF.

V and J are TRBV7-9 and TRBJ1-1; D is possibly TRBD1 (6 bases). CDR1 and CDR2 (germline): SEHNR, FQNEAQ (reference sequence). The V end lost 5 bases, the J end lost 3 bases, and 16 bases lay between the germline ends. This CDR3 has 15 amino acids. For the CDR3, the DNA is TGTGCCAGCAGCCCAAGGGGGAGATCAGACACTGAAGCTTTCTTT. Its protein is CASSPRGRSDTEAFF.

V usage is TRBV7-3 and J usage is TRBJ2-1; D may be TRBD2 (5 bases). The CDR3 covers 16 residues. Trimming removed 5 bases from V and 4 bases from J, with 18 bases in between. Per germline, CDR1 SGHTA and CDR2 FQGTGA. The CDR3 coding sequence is TGTGCCAGCAGCCGCCTCGGCGGAGCGGCTTACAATGAGCAGTTCTTC. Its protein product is CASSRLGGAAYNEQFF.

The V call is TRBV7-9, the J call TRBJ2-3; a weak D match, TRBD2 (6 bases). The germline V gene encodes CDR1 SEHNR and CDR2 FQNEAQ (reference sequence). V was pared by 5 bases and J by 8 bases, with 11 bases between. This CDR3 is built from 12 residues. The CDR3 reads CASSPAGITQYF. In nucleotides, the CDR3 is TGTGCCAGCAGCCCAGCGGGTATTACGCAGTATTTT.

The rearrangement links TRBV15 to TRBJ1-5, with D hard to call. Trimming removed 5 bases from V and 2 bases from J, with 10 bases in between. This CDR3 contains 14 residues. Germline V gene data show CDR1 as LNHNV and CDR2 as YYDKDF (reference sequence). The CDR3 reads CATSGRIGNQPQHF. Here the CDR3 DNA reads TGTGCCACCAGCGGCAGGATAGGCAATCAGCCCCAGCATTTT.

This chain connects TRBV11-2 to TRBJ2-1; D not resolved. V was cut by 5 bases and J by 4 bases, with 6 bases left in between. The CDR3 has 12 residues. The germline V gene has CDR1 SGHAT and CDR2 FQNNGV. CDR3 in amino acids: CASSRAYNEQFF. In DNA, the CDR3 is TGTGCCAGCAGCCGTGCATACAATGAGCAGTTCTTC. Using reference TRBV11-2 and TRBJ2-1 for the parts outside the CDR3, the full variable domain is EAGVAQSPRYKIIEKRQSVAFWCNPISGHATLYWYQQILGQGPKLLIQFQNNGVVDDSQLPKDRFSAERLKGVDSTLKIQPAKLEDSAVYLCASSRAYNEQFFGPGTRLTVL.

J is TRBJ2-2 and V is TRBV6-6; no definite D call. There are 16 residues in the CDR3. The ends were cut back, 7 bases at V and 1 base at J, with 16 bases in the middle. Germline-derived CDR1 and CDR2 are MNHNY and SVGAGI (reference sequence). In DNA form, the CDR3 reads TGTGCCAGCATAAGGACGGGTGATTGGAACACCGGGGAGCTGTTTTTT. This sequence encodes CASIRTGDWNTGELFF.

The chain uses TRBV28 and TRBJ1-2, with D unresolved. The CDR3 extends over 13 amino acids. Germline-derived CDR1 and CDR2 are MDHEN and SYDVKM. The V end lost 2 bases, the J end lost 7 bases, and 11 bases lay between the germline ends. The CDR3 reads CASSLTRQGGYTF. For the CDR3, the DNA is TGTGCCAGCAGTTTAACCCGTCAAGGTGGCTACACCTTC.

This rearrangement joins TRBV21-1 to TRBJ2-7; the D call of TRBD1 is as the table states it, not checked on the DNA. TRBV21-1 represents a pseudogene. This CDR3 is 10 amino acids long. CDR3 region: CASSRHEQYF. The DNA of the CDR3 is TGTGCCAGCAGCAGACATGAGCAGTACTTC.